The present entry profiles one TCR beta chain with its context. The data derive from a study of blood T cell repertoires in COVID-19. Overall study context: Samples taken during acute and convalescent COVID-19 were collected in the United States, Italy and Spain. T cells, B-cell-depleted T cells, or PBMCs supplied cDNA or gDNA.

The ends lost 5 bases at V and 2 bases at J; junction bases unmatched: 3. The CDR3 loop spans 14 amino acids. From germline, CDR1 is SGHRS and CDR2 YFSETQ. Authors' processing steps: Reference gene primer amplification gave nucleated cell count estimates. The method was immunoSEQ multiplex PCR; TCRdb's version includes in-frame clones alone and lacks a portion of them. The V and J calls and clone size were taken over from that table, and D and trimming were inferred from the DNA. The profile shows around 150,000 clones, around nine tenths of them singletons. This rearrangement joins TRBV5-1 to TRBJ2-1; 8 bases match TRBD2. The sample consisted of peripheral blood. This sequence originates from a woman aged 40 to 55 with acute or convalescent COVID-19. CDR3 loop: CASSSGNTYNEQFF. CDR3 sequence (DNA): TGCGCCAGCAGTAGCGGGAATACCTACAATGAGCAGTTCTTC.